The entry below gives a single T cell receptor (beta chain) sequence along with its context. The sample comes from a study of blood T cell repertoires in COVID-19. Germline CDR1 and CDR2: MDHEN and SYDVKM. The CDR3 contains 12 residues. The ends lost 7 bases at V and 7 bases at J; junction bases unmatched: 5. Original data processing: The authors estimated nucleated cell counts from reference gene primer amplification. Only in-frame clones appear in the TCRdb table, and some are missing; sequencing was by immunoSEQ multiplex PCR. V and J calls and clone size follow that table, whereas D and trimming were derived from the DNA. In the table there are around 140,000 clones, over 80% of which are singletons.

The J gene is TRBJ2-7, the V gene TRBV28; 9 bases are shared with TRBD2. Input material: PBMCs or T cells enriched from blood (not recorded which). This sequence originates from a man aged 55 to 70 who had recovered from COVID-19. CDR3 sequence reads: CASNLAGREQYF. The CDR3 DNA sequence: TGTGCCAGCAATCTAGCGGGGCGGGAGCAGTACTTC. The full variable domain, with the rest looked up from reference TRBV28 and TRBJ2-7, is DVKVTQSSRYLVKRTGEKVFLECVQDMDHENMFWYRQDPGLGLRLIYFSYDVKMKEKGDIPEGYSVSREKKERFSLILESASTNQTSMYLCASNLAGREQYFGPGTRLTVT.